This T cell receptor (beta chain) was sequenced for a study of blood T cell repertoires in COVID-19 (TCRdb year 2020). The study in broad terms: Samples covering the acute and convalescent phases of COVID-19 were provided by collaborators in the United States, Italy and Spain. Subjects who had been exposed to COVID-19, were actively infected with it, or had recovered from it provided the deeply sampled blood TCRbeta repertoires that made up the dataset. The repertoires were released in a freely available public database meant as a resource for research on the immune response to SARS-CoV-2. Nearly every sample came with metadata listing a de-identified subject ID, COVID-19 status, age in years and sex. Samples came from the ongoing ImmuneRACE study (first 160 participants) plus 1,254 subjects from 6 global collaborators. The prospective study material was composed of cDNA or gDNA derived from T cells, B-cell-depleted T cells, or PBMCs. Where available, HLA class I and class II types were taken from metadata supplied by the sample provider and were not determined by assay-based typing. On the study overall, not on this receptor specifically: Clinical and demographic metadata were provided uncurated, with the amount varying by source and participant.

Participants in the prospective study were enrolled through a virtual design, were aged roughly 18 to 100 years, and lived in approximately 24 United States geographic areas. In the prospective study, participants were assigned to cohorts based on the clinical history participants reported in a screening survey and a study questionnaire. For ImmuneRACE Cohort 3, a participant was defined as recovered based on two consecutive negative NP/OP PCR tests, clearance by a healthcare professional, or resolution of symptoms. In the prospective study, whole blood, serum and a nasopharyngeal or oropharyngeal swab were collected from each participant by mobile phlebotomists. Participants in the prospective study had the option to provide additional blood draws and questionnaires over a 2-month period. Before DNA extraction, prospective study blood samples were shipped either frozen or at room temperature.

On this clone: Its antigen specificity is not known. The record has no base qualities; no much larger clone is one base away.

TCRbeta CDR3 regions were amplified from genomic DNA by means of the immunoSEQ Assay, a bias-controlled multiplex PCR. The paper's processing steps were these. The number of nucleated cells in each sample was estimated from the amplification of reference gene primers within the assay. To quantify the absolute abundance of each unique TCRbeta CDR3 rearrangement, sequence reads were collapsed and filtered. For each sample, productive Simpson clonality was calculated as the square root of Simpson's diversity index over productive rearrangements. Drawn from immuneACCESS, this table holds only the in-frame rearrangements with V and J called that TCRdb kept. Clones are partly lost; checked studies trace under half to an unresolved V gene and leave the rest unexplained. V and J calls and clone size come straight from that table; D and trimming were deduced from the DNA. The sample data list 320,000 or so clones, and around 90% of these were observed just once. 4.5% to 6.5% of the sample rests with the top ten.

Trimming at the junction amounts to 3 bases on V and 2 bases on J, and the germline ends lie 8 bases apart. The germline V gene (reference sequence) specifies LNHDA as CDR1 and SQIVND as CDR2. Spanning cysteine to phenylalanine, the CDR3 consists of 13 amino acids. Kept here is only the CDR3 DNA, which spans 39 bases and is read in frame from base 1. The sequence derives from a man in his sixties who had recovered from COVID-19. Sequencing input: PBMCs or T cells enriched from blood (not recorded which). The rearrangement combines TRBV19 with TRBJ2-7; TRBD1 might be the D gene, on 5 matching bases. The CDR3 region has the sequence CASSIGAAYEQYF. The nucleotide sequence reads as follows: TGTGCCAGTAGTATTGGGGCCGCCTACGAGCAGTACTTC.